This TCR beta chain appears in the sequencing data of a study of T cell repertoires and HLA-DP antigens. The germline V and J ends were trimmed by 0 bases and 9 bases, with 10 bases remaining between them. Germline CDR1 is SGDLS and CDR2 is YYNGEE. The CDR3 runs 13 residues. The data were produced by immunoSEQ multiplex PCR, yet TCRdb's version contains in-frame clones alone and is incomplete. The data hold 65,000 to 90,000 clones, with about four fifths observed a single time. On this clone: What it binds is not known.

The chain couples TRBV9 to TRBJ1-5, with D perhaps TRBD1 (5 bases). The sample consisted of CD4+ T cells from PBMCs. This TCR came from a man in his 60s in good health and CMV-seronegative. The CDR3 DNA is TGTGCCAGCAGCGTAGAGGTCGACAGGCCCCAGCATTTT. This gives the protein CASSVEVDRPQHF.